The 9 T cell receptor beta chains below were found in one sample sequenced in a study of T cell repertoires in cytomegalovirus infection. TCRdb reprocessed the reads via MiXCR and lists one record per CDR3 protein. Found here are roughly 500,000 distinct CDR3 sequences, 30% to 35% of them singletons; the top ten hold under 20%. The antigens for these receptors are not known. This specimen was cultured PBMCs, taken from culture after CMV antigen stimulation. All receptors come from a human donor in good health (CMV status not recorded). Some clones in this sample may be carry-over from other donors' samples.

The chain combines TRBV7-9 with TRBJ1-1, with TRBD1 matching 7 bases. Germline V gene lookup returns CDR1 SEHNR and CDR2 FQNEAQ (reference sequence). There are 17 residues in the CDR3. J gave up 0 bases and V 3 bases, and 10 bases lay outside the gene matches. The CDR3 is CASSFPGGGILNTEAFF. The CDR3 region has the DNA TGTGCCAGCAGCTTCCCGGGAGGGGGCATTTTGAACACTGAAGCTTTCTTT. Supplemented by reference TRBV7-9 and TRBJ1-1, the full variable domain reads DTGVSQNPRHKITKRGQNVTFRCDPISEHNRLYWYRQTLGQGPEFLTYFQNEAQLEKSRLLSDRFSAERPKGSFSTLEIQRTEQGDSAMYLCASSFPGGGILNTEAFFGQGTRLTVV.

CDR3 amino acids: CSARDYTGGANYGYTF. CDR3 DNA sequence: TGCAGTGCTAGAGATTATACAGGGGGCGCAAACTATGGCTACACCTTC. The V call is TRBV20-1, the J call TRBJ1-2, with 9 bases that match TRBD1. The CDR3 is 16 residues long. Looked up from germline, CDR1 is DFQATT and CDR2 is SNEGSKA (reference sequence). The trim removed 0 bases at V and 2 bases at J, leaving 7 bases unmatched.

This clonotype has more than one count but fewer than ten. This chain uses TRBV2 with TRBJ2-1, with D perhaps given as TRBD1 or TRBD2 (8 bases each). The CDR3 extends over 15 amino acids. Trimming shortened V by 6 bases and J by 8 bases, and 20 bases separated the two germline ends. In germline, CDR1 is SNHLY, CDR2 FYNNEI. The CDR3 region has the DNA TGTGCCAGCAGCGAGACAGGGGCCGGGGGGGATGAGCAGTTCTTC. It translates to CASSETGAGGDEQFF. The variable domain in full, completed from reference TRBV2 and TRBJ2-1, reads EPEVTQTPSHQVTQMGQEVILRCVPISNHLYFYWYRQILGQKVEFLVSFYNNEISEKSEIFDDQFSVERPDGSNFTLKIRSTKLEDSAMYFCASSETGAGGDEQFFGPGTRLTVL.

This clonotype was counted only a few times. CDR3 sequence reads: CASSSWTSGTTGTGELFF. The CDR3, as DNA: TGTGCCAGCAGCTCATGGACTAGCGGGACTACGGGCACCGGGGAGCTGTTTTTT. The chain has TRBV7-2 and TRBJ2-2; the match to TRBD2 covers 12 bases. V lost 4 bases to trimming and J lost 4 bases; unmatched junction nucleotides: 10. The V gene's germline CDR1 is SGHTA and CDR2 FQGNSA. This CDR3 comprises 18 residues.

The rearrangement uses TRBV27 and TRBJ2-3, with 12 bases aligning to TRBD2. With 3 bases clipped from V and 5 bases from J, the junction kept 6 bases outside the gene matches. This CDR3 contains 16 residues. CDR1 MNHEY and CDR2 SMNVEV come from the germline V gene (reference sequence). CDR3 in DNA: TGTGCCAGCAGTTTCCTGACTAGCGGGAGAGGAGATACGCAGTATTTT. Protein sequence: CASSFLTSGRGDTQYF.

This chain joins TRBV20-1 and TRBJ2-6; 16 positions agree with TRBD2. The ends lost 6 bases at V and 3 bases at J; junction bases unmatched: 11. CDR1 DFQATT and CDR2 SNEGSKA come from the germline V gene (reference sequence). This CDR3 comprises 19 residues. In nucleotides, the CDR3 is TGCAGTGCGAACACCGGGACTAGCGGGAGGGCCGGTGGGGCCAACGTCCTGACTTTC. It translates to CSANTGTSGRAGGANVLTF.

In this sample, this clonotype turned up many times. The V and J genes are TRBV12-3 or TRBV12-4 and TRBJ1-4; 7 bases align to TRBD1. V lost 5 bases and J lost 4; bases outside the gene matches: 22. This CDR3 is 20 amino acids long. CDR3: CASSPARTGLSGWGNEKLFF. The CDR3 nucleotides read TGTGCCAGCAGTCCCGCCCGGACAGGCCTTTCCGGCTGGGGTAATGAAAAACTGTTTTTT.

This clonotype has a count of ten or more. The J gene is TRBJ2-5, the V gene TRBV7-9, with TRBD1 identical over 7 bases. The CDR3 is 16 residues long. Germline lookup yields CDR1 SEHNR and CDR2 FQNEAQ (reference sequence). The ends lost 6 bases at V and 4 bases at J; junction bases unmatched: 14. The CDR3 here is CASSYSGQVHAETQYF. CDR3 coding DNA: TGTGCCAGCAGTTACTCAGGACAGGTACACGCAGAGACCCAGTACTTC.

This chain joins TRBV28 and TRBJ1-5, with TRBD1 as a possible D gene (5 bases). CDR3 length equals 14 residues. Trimming removed 6 bases from V and 6 bases from J, with 15 bases in between. CDR1 MDHEN and CDR2 SYDVKM come from the germline V gene. As DNA, the CDR3 is TGTGCCAGCAGCAAACGGGGGATAGGTCAGCCCCAGCATTTT. Amino acids: CASSKRGIGQPQHF.